One and the same sample provided the 30 T cell receptor beta chains below, sequenced in a study of T cells in Graves' hyperthyroidism and ophthalmopathy. TCR beta CDR3 region amplification was performed from RNA transcripts. First-round RT-PCR with HTBI primers amplified the TCR CDR3 region. TCRdb passed the multiplex PCR reads through MiXCR, listing each CDR3 protein once. The sample has 500,000 to 700,000 distinct CDR3 sequences, 15% to 20% seen once. Sequenced sample: blood. These receptors were obtained from a woman aged 18-35 years with Graves' hyperthyroidism.

The sample holds many counts of this clonotype. The gene calls are TRBV12-5 and TRBJ2-2; D possibly uses TRBD1 or TRBD2 (6 bases each). The CDR3 spans 15 residues. V lost 5 bases and J lost 6, with 16 bases in between. Germline V CDR1 and CDR2: LGHNT, FRNRAP. The CDR3 DNA reads as TGTGCTAGTGGTCGGGGGCAGGCCTGGGCCGGGGAGCTGTTTTTT. This codes for CASGRGQAWAGELFF. Based on the CDR3 plus reference TRBV12-5 and TRBJ2-2, the full variable domain is DARVTQTPRHKVTEMGQEVTMRCQPILGHNTVFWYRQTMMQGLELLAYFRNRAPLDDSGMPKDRFSAEMPDATLATLKIQPSEPRDSAVYFCASGRGQAWAGELFFGEGSRLTVL.

This clonotype came up many times. The V and J genes are TRBV6-2 or TRBV6-3 and TRBJ2-3; D is perhaps TRBD1 (5 bases). Germline CDR1 reads MNHEY; CDR2 reads SVGEGT. Trimming took 0 bases from V and 2 from J, leaving 15 bases between them. CDR3 length: 17 amino acids. CDR3 in DNA: TGTGCCAGCAGTTACTCTATAAGGGGCCTTAACACAGATACGCAGTATTTT. As protein: CASSYSIRGLNTDTQYF.

Worth noting for this clonotype: It may be a read error: a sequence one base away is much more abundant. This chain uses TRBV7-3 with TRBJ2-3; 8 bases fit TRBD2. V gave up 5 bases and J gave up 1 base; unmatched junction bases: 5. Germline CDR1 is SGHTA and CDR2 is FQGTGA. This CDR3 has 15 residues. The CDR3 spells CASSNGAGGTDTQYF. CDR3 in DNA: TGTGCCAGCAGCAACGGAGCGGGGGGCACAGATACGCAGTATTTT. Supplemented by reference TRBV7-3 and TRBJ2-3, the full variable domain reads GAGVSQTPSNKVTEKGKYVELRCDPISGHTALYWYRQSLGQGPEFLIYFQGTGAADDSGLPNDRFFAVRPEGSVSTLKIQRTERGDSAVYLCASSNGAGGTDTQYFGPGTRLTVL.

In its sample, this clonotype was seen many times. The CDR3 DNA sequence: TGTGCCAGCAATCGCGGGGGGCCCCGGGGGAATGAGCAGTTCTTC. Translation: CASNRGGPRGNEQFF. The chain is built from TRBV3-1 and TRBJ2-1, with 8 bases fitting TRBD2. The CDR3 is 15 residues long. CDR1 and CDR2 from the germline V gene are LGHDT and YNNKEL (reference sequence). V was clipped by 7 bases and J by 7 bases; unmatched bases: 12.

This clonotype was seen repeatedly, ten times or more. The gene calls are TRBV12-3 or TRBV12-4 and TRBJ2-7, with 7 bases matching TRBD1. Germline trimming cut 4 bases from V and 1 base from J; bases unmatched to any gene: 4. This CDR3 has 14 residues. The CDR3 DNA follows: TGTGCCAGCAGTTCTCGACAGGGATCCTACGAGCAGTACTTC. It is translated as CASSSRQGSYEQYF.

This clonotype was found many times. The J gene is TRBJ2-3, the V gene TRBV5-1; 13 nucleotides match TRBD2. J lost 6 bases, V lost 9 bases, and 10 bases had no gene match. Germline values: CDR1 SGHRS, CDR2 YFSETQ. The CDR3 is 15 amino acids. The CDR3 coding sequence is TGCGCCACTCATAGGGGGACTAGCGGGATTGATACGCAGTATTTT. Protein: CATHRGTSGIDTQYF.

This chain joins TRBV20-1 and TRBJ2-5; TRBD1 aligns across 7 bases. V shed 1 base and J 1 base; nucleotides not matched to a gene: 12. Germline CDR1 is DFQATT and CDR2 is SNEGSKA (reference sequence). The CDR3 runs 17 residues. The CDR3 DNA follows: TGCAGTGCTAGAGCCAATCCGGGACAGTGGGGCCAAGAGACCCAGTACTTC. Its protein product is CSARANPGQWGQETQYF.

The chain joins TRBV12-3 or TRBV12-4 to TRBJ2-7, with a weak D call TRBD1 (6 bases). V lost 5 bases to trimming and J lost 2 bases, with 10 bases between them. The CDR3 totals 13 residues. The CDR3 is CASSEGDTYEQYF. The CDR3 DNA sequence: TGTGCCAGCAGTGAGGGGGATACCTACGAGCAGTACTTC.

This clonotype was observed at least ten times. The V call is TRBV20-1, the J call TRBJ2-7; D possibly corresponds to TRBD2 (5 bases). CDR1 and CDR2 (germline): DFQATT, SNEGSKA (reference sequence). This CDR3 spans 14 amino acids. V lost 1 base, J lost 0 bases, and 10 bases lay in between. The CDR3 reads CSARGLGSSYEQYF. CDR3 in DNA: TGCAGTGCTAGAGGGCTGGGGAGCTCCTACGAGCAGTACTTC.

In regard to this clonotype: The junction departs from the called germline gene at one end, perhaps through a read error. The V call is TRBV7-3, the J call TRBJ2-1, with 8 positions matching TRBD2. The germline V gene has CDR1 SGHTA and CDR2 FQGTGA. The CDR3 extends over 15 amino acids. CDR3 nucleotide sequence: TGTACCAGCAGCTTACGGGGGGGCTCCTACAATGAGCAGTTCTTC. Translating it yields CTSSLRGGSYNEQFF.

This clonotype was seen ten or more times. The chain uses TRBV12-3 or TRBV12-4 and TRBJ1-1; TRBD1 is a possible D gene (5 bases). CDR3 length: 15 residues. The V and J ends lost 6 bases and 4 bases respectively, with 18 bases between them. The CDR3 DNA sequence: TGTGCCAGCAGCCCGTTCCGAGGGGAGGGCACTGAAGCTTTCTTT. It translates to CASSPFRGEGTEAFF.

The chain has TRBV3-1 and TRBJ2-1, with 12 bases fitting TRBD2. The J segment lost 10 bases and the V segment lost 3 bases, leaving 13 bases of the junction unmatched. The CDR3 sequence is 17 residues long. Germline CDR1 and CDR2: LGHDT and YNNKEL (reference sequence). CDR3 in amino acids: CASSHRSSRLAGDEQFF. The CDR3 DNA sequence: TGTGCCAGCAGCCACCGATCCTCCAGACTAGCGGGAGACGAGCAGTTCTTC.

The chain links TRBV19 to TRBJ1-2; D gene ambiguous. The CDR3 sequence is 16 residues long. Germline CDR1 reads LNHDA; CDR2 reads SQIVND (reference sequence). Trimming shortened V by 3 bases and J by 3 bases, and 17 bases separated the two germline ends. The CDR3 here is CASSMPRGGLYYGYTF. The CDR3 region has the DNA TGTGCCAGTAGTATGCCCAGAGGAGGTCTATACTATGGCTACACCTTC.

The chain combines TRBV12-3 or TRBV12-4 with TRBJ2-3; D gene unclear. The CDR3 covers 16 residues. The V and J ends lost 7 bases and 0 bases respectively, with 17 bases between them. The CDR3 is CASTPRAPVSTDTQYF. The CDR3 DNA is TGTGCCAGCACCCCAAGAGCTCCGGTCAGCACAGATACGCAGTATTTT.

As regards this clonotype: Since a much larger clone is just one base distant, this may be a read error. The chain carries TRBV27 and TRBJ1-1; 7 nucleotides match TRBD1. CDR3 length: 15 residues. With 2 bases clipped from V and 0 bases from J, the junction kept 3 bases outside the gene matches. The germline gives CDR1 MNHEY, CDR2 SMNVEV (reference sequence). Written as DNA, the CDR3 is TGTGCCAGCAGTTTAACAAGGGGGCTGAACACTGAAGCTTTCTTT. It encodes CASSLTRGLNTEAFF.

The chain uses TRBV6-1 and TRBJ2-1, with 13 bases matching TRBD2. The V and J ends lost 6 bases and 4 bases, in that order; junction bases with no gene match: 3. The CDR3 is 15 residues long. Germline-derived CDR1 and CDR2 are MNHNS and SASEGT. CDR3 residues: CASSGLAGEYNEQFF. The CDR3 DNA is TGTGCCAGCAGCGGACTAGCGGGAGAGTACAATGAGCAGTTCTTC.

CDR3 residues: CSARDHRGDSYEQYF. CDR3 DNA: TGCAGTGCTAGAGATCACAGGGGGGATTCCTACGAGCAGTACTTC. V is TRBV20-1 and J is TRBJ2-7, with 8 bases identical to TRBD1. There are 15 residues in the CDR3. J was trimmed by 1 base and V by 0 bases; bases with no gene match: 5. The germline gives CDR1 DFQATT, CDR2 SNEGSKA (reference sequence).

This clonotype was seen more than once but under ten times. This chain uses TRBV28 with TRBJ1-1; no clear D. V was clipped by 5 bases and J by 1 base, with 20 bases between them. Per the germline V gene, CDR1 is MDHEN and CDR2 is SYDVKM. CDR3 length equals 17 residues. CDR3 coding DNA: TGTGCCAGCAGTGCTCCCCCGCCTAGGGTGAGGAACACTGAAGCTTTCTTT. Translating it yields CASSAPPPRVRNTEAFF.

This clonotype was counted at least ten times. The J gene is TRBJ2-2, the V gene TRBV27, with a possible D match to TRBD1 (5 bases). Trimming left V 0 bases short and J 0 bases short, with 14 bases between. This CDR3 has 18 residues. Germline V gene lookup returns CDR1 MNHEY and CDR2 SMNVEV (reference sequence). This CDR3 reads CASSLSAGHRANTGELFF. The CDR3, as DNA: TGTGCCAGCAGTTTATCTGCAGGGCATAGAGCGAACACCGGGGAGCTGTTTTTT.

This clonotype came up a few times. The chain links TRBV6-1 to TRBJ1-1, with D unresolved. The V and J ends lost 5 bases and 0 bases respectively, with 13 bases between them. The germline CDR1 and CDR2 sequences are MNHNS and SASEGT. The CDR3 is 15 amino acids. CDR3 sequence reads: CASSSYIKLNTEAFF. CDR3 DNA: TGTGCCAGCAGTTCGTACATTAAGTTGAACACTGAAGCTTTCTTT.

The chain has TRBV6-6 and TRBJ1-5; the D gene is possibly TRBD1 (5 bases). The germline CDR1 and CDR2 sequences are MNHNY and SVGAGI (reference sequence). V gave up 2 bases and J gave up 4 bases, with 6 bases separating them. The CDR3 has 13 amino acids. The CDR3 sequence: CASSYGANQPQHF. CDR3 nucleotide sequence: TGTGCCAGCAGTTACGGGGCAAATCAGCCCCAGCATTTT.

This clonotype was counted a single time. The rearrangement links TRBV4-3 to TRBJ2-4; D may be TRBD2 (6 bases). V lost 1 base to trimming and J lost 0 bases, with 16 bases between them. The CDR3 extends over 18 amino acids. Germline V gene lookup returns CDR1 LGHNA and CDR2 YSLEER. This CDR3 reads CASSQVGGGRLAKNIQYF. As DNA, the CDR3 is TGCGCCAGCAGCCAAGTTGGGGGAGGCAGACTAGCCAAAAACATTCAGTACTTC.

Many counts were recorded for this clonotype. The V and J genes are TRBV20-1 and TRBJ2-7, with 11 bases fitting TRBD2. Trimming at V came to 0 bases and at J to 1 base, leaving 11 bases not matched to a gene. Germline CDR1 reads DFQATT; CDR2 reads SNEGSKA (reference sequence). This CDR3 is 18 amino acids long. The CDR3 DNA reads TGCAGTGCTAGAGATTGGCGTCCTGGACTAGCGGGTTCCTACGAGCAGTACTTC. It specifies CSARDWRPGLAGSYEQYF.

CDR3 sequence: CASGLGQGNQPQHF. The CDR3 DNA sequence: TGTGCTAGTGGTTTGGGGCAGGGGAATCAGCCCCAGCATTTT. This chain uses TRBV12-5 with TRBJ1-5; maybe TRBD1 (6 bases). The CDR3 is 14 residues long. Per the germline V gene, CDR1 is LGHNT and CDR2 is FRNRAP. Trimming took off 1 base at V and 4 bases at J, with 8 bases between the two ends.

This clonotype was seen ten or more times. This chain connects TRBV20-1 to TRBJ2-5; 9 bases are a match to TRBD1. Germline V gene sequence: CDR1 DFQATT, CDR2 SNEGSKA (reference sequence). This CDR3 is 15 amino acids long. J lost 4 bases, V lost 6 bases, and 12 bases had no gene match. In nucleotides, the CDR3 is TGCAGTGCCACTACACCGGGGACAGGGCTAGAGACCCAGTACTTC. Its protein is CSATTPGTGLETQYF.

This clonotype was observed many times. The V call is TRBV18, the J call TRBJ1-5; D is uncertain. Trimming removed 3 bases at V and 0 bases at J, with 6 bases between. Per the germline V gene, CDR1 is KGHSH and CDR2 is LQKENI. This CDR3 has 14 residues. The CDR3 DNA is TGTGCCAGCTCACCGACGGTTAGCAATCAGCCCCAGCATTTT. It codes for CASSPTVSNQPQHF.

To note about this clonotype: A much larger clone lies a single base off, so this may be a read error. The V call is TRBV11-3, the J call TRBJ1-1; no definite D call. This CDR3 comprises 12 residues. Trimming took 1 base from V and 10 from J, leaving 10 bases between them. Germline lookup yields CDR1 SGHNT and CDR2 YENEEA. CDR3 sequence: CASSLARLGAFF. The CDR3 DNA reads as TGTGCCAGCAGCTTAGCGAGACTCGGAGCTTTCTTT.

This clonotype was recorded many times. V usage is TRBV11-2 and J usage is TRBJ2-5; D gene uncertain. This CDR3 is 15 amino acids long. The germline gives CDR1 SGHAT, CDR2 FQNNGV. V shed 1 base and J shed 1 base, with 10 bases lying between them. The CDR3 DNA reads as TGTGCCAGCAGCTTAGCTCCAGCCCCCCAAGAGACCCAGTACTTC. Its translation is CASSLAPAPQETQYF. Based on the CDR3 plus reference TRBV11-2 and TRBJ2-5, the full variable domain is EAGVAQSPRYKIIEKRQSVAFWCNPISGHATLYWYQQILGQGPKLLIQFQNNGVVDDSQLPKDRFSAERLKGVDSTLKIQPAKLEDSAVYLCASSLAPAPQETQYFGPGTRLLVL.

Ten or more counts support this clonotype. The CDR3 region has the DNA TGTGCCAGCAGTAACCACCGGACTAGCGGGGGGCAAGAGACCCAGTACTTC. Its protein product is CASSNHRTSGGQETQYF. J is TRBJ2-5 and V is TRBV6-1, with 14 bases fitting TRBD2. CDR3 length equals 17 residues. The V segment lost 5 bases and the J segment 2 bases; nucleotides outside the gene matches: 7. Germline CDR1 MNHNS, CDR2 SASEGT.

This clonotype was found many times. The rearrangement links TRBV12-3 or TRBV12-4 to TRBJ1-5; 7 nucleotides match TRBD1. CDR3 length: 16 amino acids. V lost 5 bases to trimming and J lost 0 bases; unmatched junction nucleotides: 7. CDR3 in amino acids: CASSPNRDSSNQPQHF. In DNA form, the CDR3 reads TGTGCCAGCAGTCCCAACCGGGACAGTAGCAATCAGCCCCAGCATTTT.